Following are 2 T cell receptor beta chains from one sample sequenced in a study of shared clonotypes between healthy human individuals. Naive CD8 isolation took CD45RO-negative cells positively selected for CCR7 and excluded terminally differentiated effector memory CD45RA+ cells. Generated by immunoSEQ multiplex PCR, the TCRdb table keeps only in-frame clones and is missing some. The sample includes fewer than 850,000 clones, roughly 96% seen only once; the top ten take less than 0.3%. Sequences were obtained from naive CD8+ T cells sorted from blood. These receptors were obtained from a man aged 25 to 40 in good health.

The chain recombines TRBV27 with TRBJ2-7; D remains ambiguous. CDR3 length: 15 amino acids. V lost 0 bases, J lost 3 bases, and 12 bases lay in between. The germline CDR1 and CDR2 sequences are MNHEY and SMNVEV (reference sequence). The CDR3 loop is CASSLSGGYYYEQYF. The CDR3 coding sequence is TGTGCCAGCAGTTTATCCGGCGGTTATTACTACGAGCAGTACTTC.

The CDR3 nucleotides are TGTGCCAGCAGCCCTGCCGGGGTATTAGAGACCCAGTACTTC. Residues: CASSPAGVLETQYF. This sequence joins TRBV9 and TRBJ2-5, with TRBD2 as a possible D gene (5 bases). Trimming shortened V by 4 bases and J by 4 bases, and 14 bases separated the two germline ends. Germline-derived CDR1 and CDR2 are SGDLS and YYNGEE. The CDR3 runs to 14 residues.